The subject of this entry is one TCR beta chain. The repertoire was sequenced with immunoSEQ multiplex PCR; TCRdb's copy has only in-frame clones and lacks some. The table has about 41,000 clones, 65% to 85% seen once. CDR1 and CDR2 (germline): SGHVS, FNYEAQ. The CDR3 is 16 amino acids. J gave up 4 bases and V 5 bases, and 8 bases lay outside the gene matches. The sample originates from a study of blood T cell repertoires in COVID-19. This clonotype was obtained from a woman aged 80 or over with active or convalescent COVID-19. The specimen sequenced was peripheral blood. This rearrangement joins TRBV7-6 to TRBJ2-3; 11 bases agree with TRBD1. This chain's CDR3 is CASSRGTGGWADTQYF. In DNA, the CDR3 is TGTGCCAGCAGCAGAGGGACAGGGGGTTGGGCAGATACGCAGTATTTT.